The TCR beta chain under discussion was sequenced for a study of shared clonotypes between healthy human individuals. Study overall: Three CD4 naive, three CD4 memory, two CD8 naive and one CD8 memory plate were used per donor. Study-wide findings and caveats: Across several donors, naive CD4 shared 5% to 6%, naive CD8 under 4%, memory CD4 2% to 2.5%, memory CD8 approximately 0.4%. Generation of non-shared clonotypes was less probable than generation of clonotypes shared by all four donors.

To note about this clone: Its cognate antigen is unknown.

The CDR3 has 12 residues. V lost 1 base, J lost 9 bases, and 10 bases lay in between. Germline V lookup: CDR1 GTSNPN, CDR2 SVGIG (reference sequence). The CD4+ fraction was divided into a CD45RA+ naive subset and a CD45RA-negative memory subset. Produced via immunoSEQ multiplex PCR; TCRdb's table is partial and in-frame only. The sample has about 2.4 million clones, approximately 93% seen once; the top ten hold roughly 0.36%. The sequenced sample consisted of naive CD4+ T cells from PBMCs. Subset: CD45RA+ positively selected. The clonotype was recovered from a man aged 18-30 years in good health. Some clones in this sample may be carry-over from other donors' samples. J is TRBJ1-3 and V is TRBV30; unclear D gene. This CDR3 reads CAWSATWGTIYF. For the CDR3, the DNA is TGTGCCTGGAGTGCGACGTGGGGCACCATATATTTT.